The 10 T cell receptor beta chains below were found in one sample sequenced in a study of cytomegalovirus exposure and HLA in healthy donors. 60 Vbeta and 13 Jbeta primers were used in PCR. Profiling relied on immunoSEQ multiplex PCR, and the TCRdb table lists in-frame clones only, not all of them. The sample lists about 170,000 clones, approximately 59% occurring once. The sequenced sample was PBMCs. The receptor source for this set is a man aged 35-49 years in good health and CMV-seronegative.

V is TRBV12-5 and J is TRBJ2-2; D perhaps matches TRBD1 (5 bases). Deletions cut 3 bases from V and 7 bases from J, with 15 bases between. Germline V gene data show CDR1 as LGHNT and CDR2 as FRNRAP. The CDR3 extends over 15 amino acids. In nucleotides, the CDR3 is TGTGCTAGTGGTTTTTTGCAGAAAACAGGCGGGGAGCTGTTTTTT. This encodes CASGFLQKTGGELFF.

CDR3 nucleotides: TGTGCCAGCAGGGGCCTTACAGATACGCAGTATTTT. Translation gives CASRGLTDTQYF. The chain joins TRBV25-1 to TRBJ2-3, with unresolved D. This CDR3 is 12 amino acids long. Looked up from germline, CDR1 is MGHDK and CDR2 is SYGVNS. Trimming shortened V by 6 bases and J by 3 bases, and 7 bases separated the two germline ends.

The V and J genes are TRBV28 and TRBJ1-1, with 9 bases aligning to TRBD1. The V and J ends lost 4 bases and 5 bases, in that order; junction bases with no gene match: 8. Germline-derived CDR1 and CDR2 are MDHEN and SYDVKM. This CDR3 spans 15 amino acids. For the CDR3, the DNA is TGTGCCAGCAGTTCCCCACAGGGGGCGAGGACTGAAGCTTTCTTT. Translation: CASSSPQGARTEAFF. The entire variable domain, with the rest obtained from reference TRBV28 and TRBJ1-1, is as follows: DVKVTQSSRYLVKRTGEKVFLECVQDMDHENMFWYRQDPGLGLRLIYFSYDVKMKEKGDIPEGYSVSREKKERFSLILESASTNQTSMYLCASSSPQGARTEAFFGQGTRLTVV.

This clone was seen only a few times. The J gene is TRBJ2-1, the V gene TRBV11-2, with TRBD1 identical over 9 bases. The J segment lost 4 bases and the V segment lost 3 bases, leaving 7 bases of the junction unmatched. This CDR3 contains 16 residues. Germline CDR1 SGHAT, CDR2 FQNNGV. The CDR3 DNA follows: TGTGCCAGCAGCTTGAGCACAGGGGGCCTTTACAATGAGCAGTTCTTC. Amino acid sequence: CASSLSTGGLYNEQFF.

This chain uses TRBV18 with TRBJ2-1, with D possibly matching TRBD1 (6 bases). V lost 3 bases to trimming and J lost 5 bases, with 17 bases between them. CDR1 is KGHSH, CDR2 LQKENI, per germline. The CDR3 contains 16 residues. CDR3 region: CASSPRDKKNDNEQFF. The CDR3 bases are TGTGCCAGCTCACCTAGGGACAAAAAGAACGACAATGAGCAGTTCTTC.

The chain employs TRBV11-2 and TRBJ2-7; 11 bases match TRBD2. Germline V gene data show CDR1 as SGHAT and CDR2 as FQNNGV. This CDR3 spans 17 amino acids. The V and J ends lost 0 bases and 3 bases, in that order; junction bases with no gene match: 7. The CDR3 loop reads CASSLDPRLAGSYEQYF. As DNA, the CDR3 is TGTGCCAGCAGCTTAGACCCCCGACTAGCGGGGAGCTACGAGCAGTACTTC.

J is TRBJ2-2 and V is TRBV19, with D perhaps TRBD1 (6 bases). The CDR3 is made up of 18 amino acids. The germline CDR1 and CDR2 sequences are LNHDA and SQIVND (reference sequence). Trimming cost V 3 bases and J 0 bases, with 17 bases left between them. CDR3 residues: CASSIGRAGVANTGELFF. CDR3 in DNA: TGTGCCAGTAGTATCGGGCGGGCAGGGGTTGCGAACACCGGGGAGCTGTTTTTT. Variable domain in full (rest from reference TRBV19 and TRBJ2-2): DGGITQSPKYLFRKEGQNVTLSCEQNLNHDAMYWYRQDPGQGLRLIYYSQIVNDFQKGDIAEGYSVSREKKESFPLTVTSAQKNPTAFYLCASSIGRAGVANTGELFFGEGSRLTVL.

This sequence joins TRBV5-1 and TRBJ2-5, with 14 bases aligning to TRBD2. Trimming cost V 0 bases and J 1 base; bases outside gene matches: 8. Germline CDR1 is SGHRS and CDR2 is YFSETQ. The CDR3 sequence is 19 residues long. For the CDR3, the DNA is TGCGCCAGCAGCTTGGCCGGGACTAGCGGGAGCCCAGCCCAAGAGACCCAGTACTTC. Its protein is CASSLAGTSGSPAQETQYF. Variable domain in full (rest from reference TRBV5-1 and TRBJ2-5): KAGVTQTPRYLIKTRGQQVTLSCSPISGHRSVSWYQQTPGQGLQFLFEYFSETQRNKGNFPGRFSGRQFSNSRSEMNVSTLELGDSALYLCASSLAGTSGSPAQETQYFGPGTRLLVL.

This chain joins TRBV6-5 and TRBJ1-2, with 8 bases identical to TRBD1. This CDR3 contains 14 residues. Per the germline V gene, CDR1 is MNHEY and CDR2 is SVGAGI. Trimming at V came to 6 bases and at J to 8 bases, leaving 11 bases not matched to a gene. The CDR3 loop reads CASSPTGQGRGYTF. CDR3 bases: TGTGCCAGCAGCCCAACCGGACAGGGTCGGGGCTACACCTTC.

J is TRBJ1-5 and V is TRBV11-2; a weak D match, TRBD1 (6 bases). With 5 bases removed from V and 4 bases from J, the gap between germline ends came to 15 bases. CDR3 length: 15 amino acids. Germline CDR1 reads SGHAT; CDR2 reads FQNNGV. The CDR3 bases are TGTGCCAGCAGCCCCCTAACAGGGCTGAATCAGCCCCAGCATTTT. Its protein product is CASSPLTGLNQPQHF.